The 31 T cell receptor beta chains below all came from one sample that was sequenced in a study of cytomegalovirus exposure and HLA in healthy donors. Produced via immunoSEQ multiplex PCR; TCRdb's table is partial and in-frame only. The sample yields 150,000 to 200,000 clones, just under 90% seen once. The sample consisted of PBMCs. These receptors were obtained from a young man in good health and CMV-seropositive.

V usage is TRBV5-6 and J usage is TRBJ2-6; the D gene is possibly TRBD1 (6 bases). Germline-derived CDR1 and CDR2 are SGHDT and YYEEEE. Trimming shortened V by 3 bases and J by 5 bases, and 6 bases separated the two germline ends. The CDR3 is 13 residues long. The CDR3 loop reads CASSWGRANVLTF. The CDR3, as DNA: TGTGCCAGCAGCTGGGGGCGGGCCAACGTCCTGACTTTC. Drawing the rest from reference TRBV5-6 and TRBJ2-6, the complete variable domain is DAGVTQSPTHLIKTRGQQVTLRCSPKSGHDTVSWYQQALGQGPQFIFQYYEEEERQRGNFPDRFSGHQFPNYSSELNVNALLLGDSALYLCASSWGRANVLTFGAGSRLTVL.

The V call is TRBV5-1, the J call TRBJ2-7; TRBD2 matches at 9 bases. From germline, CDR1 is SGHRS and CDR2 YFSETQ. The CDR3 has 14 amino acids. The trim removed 7 bases at V and 6 bases at J, leaving 11 bases unmatched. Here the CDR3 reads CASSLMASGTEQYF. The CDR3 DNA reads TGCGCCAGCTCACTGATGGCTAGCGGGACCGAGCAGTACTTC. The full variable domain, completed using reference TRBV5-1 and TRBJ2-7, is KAGVTQTPRYLIKTRGQQVTLSCSPISGHRSVSWYQQTPGQGLQFLFEYFSETQRNKGNFPGRFSGRQFSNSRSEMNVSTLELGDSALYLCASSLMASGTEQYFGPGTRLTVT.

CDR3 bases: TGTGCCAGCAGAACCGGGATAAGCTCCTACGAGCAGTACTTC. Protein product: CASRTGISSYEQYF. The gene calls are TRBV6-5 and TRBJ2-7; D is possibly TRBD2 (5 bases). Trimming removed 6 bases at V and 0 bases at J, with 12 bases between. The CDR3 spans 14 residues. The germline CDR1 and CDR2 sequences are MNHEY and SVGAGI.

The chain is built from TRBV4-1 and TRBJ2-6; tentatively, D is TRBD2 (5 bases). Trimming cost V 0 bases and J 4 bases, with 7 bases left between them. This CDR3 has 15 amino acids. Germline CDR1 MGHRA, CDR2 YSYEKL. The CDR3 sequence is CASSQDPGGANVLTF. The CDR3 bases are TGCGCCAGCAGCCAAGATCCGGGGGGGGCCAACGTCCTGACTTTC.

J is TRBJ2-7 and V is TRBV5-6, with a tentative D call TRBD1 (5 bases). The CDR3 has 15 residues. In germline, CDR1 is SGHDT, CDR2 YYEEEE. V lost 1 base, J lost 3 bases, and 14 bases lay in between. The CDR3 DNA sequence: TGTGCCAGCAGCTTGCCAGGACAATCTTACTACGAGCAGTACTTC. Translation gives CASSLPGQSYYEQYF.

This sequence joins TRBV6-1 and TRBJ1-2; D unresolved. The length of the CDR3 is 14 residues. Germline V gene sequence: CDR1 MNHNS, CDR2 SASEGT. Trimming took 0 bases from V and 4 from J, leaving 9 bases between them. This chain's CDR3 is CASSEAAGGYGYTF. The CDR3 coding sequence is TGTGCCAGCAGTGAAGCAGCTGGAGGCTATGGCTACACCTTC.

The chain links TRBV19 to TRBJ1-5; 8 bases fit TRBD1. There are 14 residues in the CDR3. Unmatched junction bases numbered 8, after V lost 7 bases and J lost 6 bases. Germline V lookup: CDR1 LNHDA, CDR2 SQIVND (reference sequence). The CDR3 is CASTLGTGFQPQHF. The CDR3 region has the DNA TGTGCCAGTACCTTGGGGACAGGATTTCAGCCCCAGCATTTT.

The chain combines TRBV19 with TRBJ1-5; 10 bases line up with TRBD1. Unmatched junction bases numbered 13, after V lost 6 bases and J lost 11 bases. Germline CDR1 reads LNHDA; CDR2 reads SQIVND (reference sequence). The CDR3 totals 15 residues. The CDR3 is CASSRFGTGVQSQHF. CDR3 nucleotide sequence: TGTGCCAGTAGCCGATTCGGGACAGGGGTACAGTCCCAGCATTTT. Full variable domain (remainder filled in from reference TRBV19 and TRBJ1-5): DGGITQSPKYLFRKEGQNVTLSCEQNLNHDAMYWYRQDPGQGLRLIYYSQIVNDFQKGDIAEGYSVSREKKESFPLTVTSAQKNPTAFYLCASSRFGTGVQSQHFGDGTRLSIL.

The rearrangement joins TRBV6-1 to TRBJ2-1, with 12 bases aligning to TRBD2. The junction had 3 bases not matched to a gene; V was cut back by 2 bases and J by 7 bases. CDR3 size: 15 residues. CDR1 and CDR2 (germline): MNHNS, SASEGT. The DNA of the CDR3 is TGTGCCAGCAGTGAAACTAGCGGGAGGTGGAATGAGCAGTTCTTC. Translation: CASSETSGRWNEQFF.

The V gene is TRBV2, the J gene TRBJ1-5; weak D call: TRBD1 (6 bases). CDR3 length: 15 residues. The V gene lost 6 bases and the J gene lost 2 bases, with 14 bases spanning the gap. Germline CDR1 is SNHLY and CDR2 is FYNNEI. Written as DNA, the CDR3 is TGTGCCAGCAGACAACAGACAGGCCGCAATCAGCCCCAGCATTTT. This gives the protein CASRQQTGRNQPQHF. Full variable domain (remainder filled in from reference TRBV2 and TRBJ1-5): EPEVTQTPSHQVTQMGQEVILRCVPISNHLYFYWYRQILGQKVEFLVSFYNNEISEKSEIFDDQFSVERPDGSNFTLKIRSTKLEDSAMYFCASRQQTGRNQPQHFGDGTRLSIL.

This sequence joins TRBV11-3 and TRBJ2-7; 11 positions agree with TRBD1. The CDR3 totals 15 residues. Looked up from germline, CDR1 is SGHNT and CDR2 is YENEEA. Losses at the gene ends were 7 bases for V and 1 base for J; bases not matched to a gene: 6. CDR3 amino acids: CASTVGQGASYEQYF. The CDR3 DNA reads as TGTGCCAGCACCGTCGGACAGGGGGCTTCCTACGAGCAGTACTTC. Looking up the rest from reference TRBV11-3 and TRBJ2-7 gives the full variable domain: EAGVVQSPRYKIIEKKQPVAFWCNPISGHNTLYWYLQNLGQGPELLIRYENEEAVDDSQLPKDRFSAERLKGVDSTLKIQPAELGDSAVYLCASTVGQGASYEQYFGPGTRLTVT.

The CDR3 region is CASSLGWTDQPQHF. In nucleotides, the CDR3 is TGTGCCAGCAGCTTAGGGTGGACAGACCAGCCCCAGCATTTT. The chain employs TRBV13 and TRBJ1-5; D is possibly TRBD1 (6 bases). The CDR3 is 14 amino acids. The germline CDR1 and CDR2 sequences are PRHDT and FYEKMQ (reference sequence). V was trimmed by 0 bases and J by 7 bases, leaving 10 bases between them.

This chain connects TRBV2 to TRBJ2-2; TRBD1 agrees at 10 bases. CDR3 size: 16 residues. J lost 4 bases, V lost 6 bases, and 8 bases had no gene match. Germline V gene sequence: CDR1 SNHLY, CDR2 FYNNEI. Written as DNA, the CDR3 is TGTGCCAGCAGGGACAGGACAGGGGGAAGCACCGGGGAGCTGTTTTTT. This sequence encodes CASRDRTGGSTGELFF. Filled out from reference TRBV2 and TRBJ2-2, the complete variable domain reads EPEVTQTPSHQVTQMGQEVILRCVPISNHLYFYWYRQILGQKVEFLVSFYNNEISEKSEIFDDQFSVERPDGSNFTLKIRSTKLEDSAMYFCASRDRTGGSTGELFFGEGSRLTVL.

The CDR3 spells CASSSLGLVVYEQYF. CDR3 coding DNA: TGTGCCAGCAGCTCGCTGGGACTAGTGGTTTACGAGCAGTACTTC. The genes are TRBV11-2 and TRBJ2-7, with 8 bases that match TRBD2. With V trimmed by 4 bases and J by 4 bases, 9 bases remained unmatched. The CDR3 has 15 amino acids. CDR1 SGHAT and CDR2 FQNNGV come from the germline V gene.

The genes are TRBV4-1 and TRBJ2-7, with TRBD2 identical over 7 bases. The CDR3 extends over 17 amino acids. The V gene's germline CDR1 is MGHRA and CDR2 YSYEKL. The V gene end was trimmed by 3 bases and the J gene end by 1 base; junction bases not matched to a gene: 12. The CDR3 sequence is CASSHIRAGVVSYEQYF. CDR3 nucleotides: TGCGCCAGCAGCCATATCAGGGCGGGGGTTGTGTCCTACGAGCAGTACTTC.

The CDR3 here is CASSAGTRADYNEQFF. CDR3 nucleotide sequence: TGTGCCAGCAGTGCCGGGACTCGGGCGGATTACAATGAGCAGTTCTTC. The chain recombines TRBV28 with TRBJ2-1; the D gene is possibly TRBD2 (6 bases). The germline CDR1 and CDR2 sequences are MDHEN and SYDVKM. The CDR3 is made up of 16 amino acids. V was trimmed by 5 bases and J by 4 bases, leaving 18 bases between them.

The chain recombines TRBV5-5 with TRBJ1-2; 9 bases line up with TRBD1. Losses at the gene ends were 0 bases for V and 8 bases for J; bases not matched to a gene: 11. CDR3 length: 16 amino acids. The germline CDR1 and CDR2 sequences are SGHKS and YYEKEE (reference sequence). The CDR3 sequence: CASSLGARTGVNGYTF. As DNA, the CDR3 is TGTGCCAGCAGCTTGGGGGCTAGGACAGGGGTAAACGGCTACACCTTC.

CDR3 sequence: CASSLYRSSYEQYF. DNA of the CDR3: TGTGCCAGCAGCTTATACAGGTCGAGCTACGAGCAGTACTTC. This chain connects TRBV7-2 to TRBJ2-7; a weak D match, TRBD1 (5 bases). The V end was cut by 2 bases, the J end by 3 bases, with 11 bases between. Germline assignment: CDR1 SGHTA and CDR2 FQGNSA. There are 14 residues in the CDR3.

The chain recombines TRBV29-1 with TRBJ2-1; 8 bases line up with TRBD2. Germline values: CDR1 SQVTM, CDR2 ANQGSEA. The CDR3 has 15 amino acids. V lost 3 bases, J lost 4 bases, and 8 bases stayed unmatched. The CDR3 reads CSVDAGGSPYNEQFF. The CDR3 bases are TGCAGCGTTGATGCGGGAGGATCTCCATACAATGAGCAGTTCTTC.

In this sample, this clone turned up a few times. This chain uses TRBV10-2 with TRBJ1-1; D remains unclear. Trimming removed 4 bases from V and 3 bases from J, with 9 bases in between. The CDR3 covers 13 residues. The V gene's germline CDR1 is WSHSY and CDR2 SAAADI. In DNA form, the CDR3 reads TGCGCCAGCAGTGCGGGGATATACACTGAAGCTTTCTTT. Translated, it gives CASSAGIYTEAFF.

The rearrangement links TRBV7-9 to TRBJ2-1, with TRBD1 matching over 10 bases. Per germline, CDR1 SEHNR and CDR2 FQNEAQ (reference sequence). V lost 5 bases, J lost 2 bases, and 3 bases stayed unmatched. This CDR3 contains 15 residues. The CDR3 spells CASSEDRGAYNEQFF. CDR3 sequence (DNA): TGTGCCAGCAGCGAGGACAGGGGGGCCTACAATGAGCAGTTCTTC.

The chain recombines TRBV11-2 with TRBJ2-4, with 15 bases matching TRBD2. Germline trimming cut 3 bases from V and 5 bases from J; bases unmatched to any gene: 11. The CDR3 has 19 amino acids. Germline V gene sequence: CDR1 SGHAT, CDR2 FQNNGV. DNA for the CDR3: TGTGCCAGCAGCTTTAGTTTGGGACTAGCGGGAGGTGGGGAAAACATTCAGTACTTC. It specifies CASSFSLGLAGGGENIQYF.

The rearrangement uses TRBV2 and TRBJ1-1; weak D call: TRBD1 (5 bases). This CDR3 spans 14 amino acids. Germline CDR1 and CDR2: SNHLY and FYNNEI. Trimming cost V 6 bases and J 1 base, with 12 bases left between them. The CDR3 protein is CASSREQGNTEAFF. Written as DNA, the CDR3 is TGTGCCAGCAGCCGCGAGCAGGGGAACACTGAAGCTTTCTTT.

The chain couples TRBV9 to TRBJ2-2; 9 nucleotides agree with TRBD2. The J segment lost 5 bases and the V segment lost 1 base, leaving 6 bases of the junction unmatched. Germline lookup yields CDR1 SGDLS and CDR2 YYNGEE. The CDR3 is 16 amino acids. The CDR3 DNA follows: TGTGCCAGCAGCGTAACAATTGGACTAGCGACCGGGGAGCTGTTTTTT. Residues: CASSVTIGLATGELFF.

The CDR3 sequence: CASSLVPHEQFF. DNA of the CDR3: TGTGCCAGCAGCTTAGTCCCTCATGAGCAGTTCTTC. The chain uses TRBV11-2 and TRBJ2-1, with D unclear. Germline CDR1 is SGHAT and CDR2 is FQNNGV. Trimming pared 1 base from V and 8 bases from J, leaving 6 bases between. This CDR3 region has 12 residues.

This rearrangement joins TRBV4-1 to TRBJ2-7; the D gene is possibly TRBD1 (7 bases). This CDR3 is 18 amino acids long. Trimming removed 1 base from V and 1 base from J, with 20 bases in between. Germline loops: CDR1 MGHRA, CDR2 YSYEKL. CDR3 nucleotide sequence: TGCGCCAGCAGCCAAGTTCCCGGGGGACAGAGCCTATCCTACGAGCAGTACTTC. Protein product: CASSQVPGGQSLSYEQYF.

V usage is TRBV19 and J usage is TRBJ2-7; possibly TRBD2 for D (6 bases). The CDR3 runs to 15 residues. The germline V gene has CDR1 LNHDA and CDR2 SQIVND (reference sequence). Trimming removed 2 bases at V and 2 bases at J, with 13 bases between. The CDR3 nucleotides are TGTGCCAGTAGTATATTCGGCGGGACTGCCTACGAGCAGTACTTC. It yields the protein CASSIFGGTAYEQYF.

This clone has only one observation. The chain combines TRBV14 with TRBJ1-1; D remains unclear. The V gene lost 2 bases and the J gene lost 6 bases, with 10 bases spanning the gap. Germline values: CDR1 SGHDN, CDR2 FVKESK. The CDR3 is made up of 13 amino acids. The CDR3 region has the DNA TGTGCCAGCAGCCAACAGCTAGAGGCTGAAGCTTTCTTT. Translated, it gives CASSQQLEAEAFF. Variable domain in full (rest from reference TRBV14 and TRBJ1-1): EAGVTQFPSHSVIEKGQTVTLRCDPISGHDNLYWYRRVMGKEIKFLLHFVKESKQDESGMPNNRFLAERTGGTYSTLKVQPAELEDSGVYFCASSQQLEAEAFFGQGTRLTVV.

The chain carries TRBV28 and TRBJ1-1; TRBD1 matches 7 bases. In germline, CDR1 is MDHEN, CDR2 SYDVKM. The CDR3 covers 16 residues. V was clipped by 10 bases and J by 1 base; unmatched bases: 15. CDR3 bases: TGTGCCACCTCGTATTTCAGACAGGGCGGGAACACTGAAGCTTTCTTT. Amino acid sequence: CATSYFRQGGNTEAFF.

Of note for this clone: Relative to the germline gene, one junction end is altered; a read error may explain this. This rearrangement joins TRBV7-7 to TRBJ2-1; D might be TRBD2 (6 bases). CDR3 length equals 14 residues. Germline values: CDR1 SSHAT, CDR2 FNYEAQ (reference sequence). Here the CDR3 reads CASSLVGAEGEQFF. DNA for the CDR3: TGTGCTAGCAGCTTGGTCGGCGCGGAGGGTGAGCAGTTCTTC. The full variable domain, in which reference TRBV7-7 and TRBJ2-1 provide the parts outside the CDR3, is GAGVSQSPRYKVTKRGQDVTLRCDPISSHATLYWYQQALGQGPEFLTYFNYEAQPDKSGLPSDRFSAERPEGSISTLTIQRTEQRDSAMYRCASSLVGAEGEQFFGPGTRLTVL.

This chain links TRBV6-6 with TRBJ2-3; 13 bases match TRBD2. CDR3 length equals 15 residues. The germline V gene encodes CDR1 MNHNY and CDR2 SVGAGI (reference sequence). The V and J ends lost 6 bases and 3 bases, in that order; junction bases with no gene match: 3. CDR3 in amino acids: CASRMTSGGTDTQYF. The CDR3 DNA follows: TGTGCCAGCAGGATGACTAGCGGGGGGACAGATACGCAGTATTTT.